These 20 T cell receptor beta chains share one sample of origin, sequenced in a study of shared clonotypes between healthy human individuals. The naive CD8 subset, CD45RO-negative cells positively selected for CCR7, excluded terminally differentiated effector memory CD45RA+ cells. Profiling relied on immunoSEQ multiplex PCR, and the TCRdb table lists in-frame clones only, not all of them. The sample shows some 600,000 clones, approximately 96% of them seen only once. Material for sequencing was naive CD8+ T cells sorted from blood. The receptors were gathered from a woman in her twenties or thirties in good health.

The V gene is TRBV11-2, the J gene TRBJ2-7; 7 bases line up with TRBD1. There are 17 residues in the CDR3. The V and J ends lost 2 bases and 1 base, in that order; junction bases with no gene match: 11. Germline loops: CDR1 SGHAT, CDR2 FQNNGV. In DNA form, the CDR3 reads TGTGCCAGCAGCTTACCGGACAGGTTCCCCTTTTCCTACGAGCAGTACTTC. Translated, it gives CASSLPDRFPFSYEQYF.

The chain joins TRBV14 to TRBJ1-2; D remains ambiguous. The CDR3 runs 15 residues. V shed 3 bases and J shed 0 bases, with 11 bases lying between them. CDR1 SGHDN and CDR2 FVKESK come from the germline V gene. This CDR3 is CASSQGLASNYGYTF. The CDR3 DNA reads TGTGCCAGCAGCCAGGGTTTGGCATCTAACTATGGCTACACCTTC.

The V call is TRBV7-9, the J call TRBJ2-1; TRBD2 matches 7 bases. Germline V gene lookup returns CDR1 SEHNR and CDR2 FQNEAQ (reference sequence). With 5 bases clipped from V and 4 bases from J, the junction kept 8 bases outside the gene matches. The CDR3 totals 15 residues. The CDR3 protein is CASSTKTREYNEQFF. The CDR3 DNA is TGTGCCAGCAGCACGAAAACGCGGGAGTACAATGAGCAGTTCTTC. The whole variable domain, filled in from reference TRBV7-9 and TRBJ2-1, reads DTGVSQNPRHKITKRGQNVTFRCDPISEHNRLYWYRQTLGQGPEFLTYFQNEAQLEKSRLLSDRFSAERPKGSFSTLEIQRTEQGDSAMYLCASSTKTREYNEQFFGPGTRLTVL.

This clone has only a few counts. CDR3 DNA sequence: TGCAGCGTGATCAAGGGTATGAACACTGAAGCTTTCTTT. This codes for CSVIKGMNTEAFF. The chain carries TRBV29-1 and TRBJ1-1, with D uncertain. The CDR3 covers 13 residues. The germline V gene has CDR1 SQVTM and CDR2 ANQGSEA. The ends were cut back, 6 bases at V and 0 bases at J, with 11 bases in the middle. Complete variable domain (other parts from reference TRBV29-1 and TRBJ1-1): SAVISQKPSRDICQRGTSLTIQCQVDSQVTMMFWYRQQPGQSLTLIATANQGSEATYESGFVIDKFPISRPNLTFSTLTVSNMSPEDSSIYLCSVIKGMNTEAFFGQGTRLTVV.

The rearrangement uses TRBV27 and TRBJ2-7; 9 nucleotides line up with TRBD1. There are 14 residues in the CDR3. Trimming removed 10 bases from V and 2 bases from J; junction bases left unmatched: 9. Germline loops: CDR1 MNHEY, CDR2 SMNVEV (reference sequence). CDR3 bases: TGTGCCACTACGGACAGGGGAGGAACCTACGAGCAGTACTTC. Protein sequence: CATTDRGGTYEQYF.

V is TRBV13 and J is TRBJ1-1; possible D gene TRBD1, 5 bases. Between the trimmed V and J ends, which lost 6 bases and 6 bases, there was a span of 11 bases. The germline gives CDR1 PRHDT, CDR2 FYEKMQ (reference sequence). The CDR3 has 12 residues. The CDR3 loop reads CASSSQAAEAFF. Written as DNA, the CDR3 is TGTGCCAGCAGTTCACAGGCCGCTGAAGCTTTCTTT.

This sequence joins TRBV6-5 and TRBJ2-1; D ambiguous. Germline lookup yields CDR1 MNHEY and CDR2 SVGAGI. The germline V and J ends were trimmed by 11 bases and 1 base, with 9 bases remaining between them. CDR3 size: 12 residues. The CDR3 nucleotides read TGTGCCCGCCGGCCATCCTACAATGAGCAGTTCTTC. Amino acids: CARRPSYNEQFF.

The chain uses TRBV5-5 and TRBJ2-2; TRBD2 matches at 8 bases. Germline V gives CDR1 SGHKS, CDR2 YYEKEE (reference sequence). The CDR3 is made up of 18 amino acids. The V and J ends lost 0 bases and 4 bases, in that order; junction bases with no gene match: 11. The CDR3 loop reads CASSLELAALGGTGELFF. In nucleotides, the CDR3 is TGTGCCAGCAGCTTGGAACTAGCGGCCCTCGGTGGCACCGGGGAGCTGTTTTTT.

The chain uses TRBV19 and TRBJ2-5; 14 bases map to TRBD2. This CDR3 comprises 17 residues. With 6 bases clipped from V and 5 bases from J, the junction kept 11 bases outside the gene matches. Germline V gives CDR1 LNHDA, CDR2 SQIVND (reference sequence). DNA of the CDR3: TGTGCCAGTAGCCGACTAGCGGGAGGGCAGATCGGGGAGACCCAGTACTTC. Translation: CASSRLAGGQIGETQYF.

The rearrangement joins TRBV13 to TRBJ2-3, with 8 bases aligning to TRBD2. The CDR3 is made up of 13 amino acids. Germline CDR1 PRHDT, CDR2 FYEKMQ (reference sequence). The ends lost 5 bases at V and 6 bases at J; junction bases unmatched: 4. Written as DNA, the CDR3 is TGTGCCAGCAGCGGGACTAGTGTGGATACGCAGTATTTT. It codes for CASSGTSVDTQYF.

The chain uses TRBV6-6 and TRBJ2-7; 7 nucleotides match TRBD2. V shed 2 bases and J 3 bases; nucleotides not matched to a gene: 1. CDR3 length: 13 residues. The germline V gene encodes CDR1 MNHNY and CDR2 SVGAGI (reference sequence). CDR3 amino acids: CASSYGEGYEQYF. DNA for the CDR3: TGTGCCAGCAGTTACGGGGAGGGCTACGAGCAGTACTTC.

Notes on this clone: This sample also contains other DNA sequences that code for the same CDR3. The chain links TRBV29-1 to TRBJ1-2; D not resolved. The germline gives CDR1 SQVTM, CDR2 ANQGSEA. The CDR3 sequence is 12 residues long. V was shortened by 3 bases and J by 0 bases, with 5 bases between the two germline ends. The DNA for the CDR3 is TGCAGCGTTGAGGTGTCTAACTATGGCTACACCTTC. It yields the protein CSVEVSNYGYTF.

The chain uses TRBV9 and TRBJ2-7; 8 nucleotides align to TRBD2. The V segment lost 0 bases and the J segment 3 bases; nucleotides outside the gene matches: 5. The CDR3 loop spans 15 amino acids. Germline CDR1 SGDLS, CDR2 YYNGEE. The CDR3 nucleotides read TGTGCCAGCAGCGTAGACAGCGGGAGCGGCTACGAGCAGTACTTC. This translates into CASSVDSGSGYEQYF.

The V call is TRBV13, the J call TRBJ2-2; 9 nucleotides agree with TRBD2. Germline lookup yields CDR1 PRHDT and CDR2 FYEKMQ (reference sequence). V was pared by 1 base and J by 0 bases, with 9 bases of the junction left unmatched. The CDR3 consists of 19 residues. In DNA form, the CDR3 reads TGTGCCAGCAGCTTAGCTTTTATGGCTAGCGGGACGAACACCGGGGAGCTGTTTTTT. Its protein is CASSLAFMASGTNTGELFF. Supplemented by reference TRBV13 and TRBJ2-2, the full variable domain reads AAGVIQSPRHLIKEKRETATLKCYPIPRHDTVYWYQQGPGQDPQFLISFYEKMQSDKGSIPDRFSAQQFSDYHSELNMSSLELGDSALYFCASSLAFMASGTNTGELFFGEGSRLTVL.

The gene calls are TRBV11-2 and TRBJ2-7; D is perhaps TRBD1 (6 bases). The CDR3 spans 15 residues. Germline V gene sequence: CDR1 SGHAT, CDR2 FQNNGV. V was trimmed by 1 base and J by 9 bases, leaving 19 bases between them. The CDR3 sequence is CASSLGGAGAWGQYF. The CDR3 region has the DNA TGTGCCAGCAGCTTAGGTGGGGCAGGGGCTTGGGGGCAGTACTTC.

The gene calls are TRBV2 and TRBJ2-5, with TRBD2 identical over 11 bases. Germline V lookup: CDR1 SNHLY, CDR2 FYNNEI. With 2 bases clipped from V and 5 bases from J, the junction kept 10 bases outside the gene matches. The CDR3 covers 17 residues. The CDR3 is CASSEYVTSGTMETQYF. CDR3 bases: TGTGCCAGCAGTGAATATGTGACTAGCGGGACGATGGAGACCCAGTACTTC.

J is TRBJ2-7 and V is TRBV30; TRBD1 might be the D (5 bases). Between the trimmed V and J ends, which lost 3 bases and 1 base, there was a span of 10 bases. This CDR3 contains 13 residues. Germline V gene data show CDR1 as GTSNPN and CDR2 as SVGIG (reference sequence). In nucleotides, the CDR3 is TGTGCCTGGAGGGACACTAATTCCTACGAGCAGTACTTC. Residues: CAWRDTNSYEQYF.

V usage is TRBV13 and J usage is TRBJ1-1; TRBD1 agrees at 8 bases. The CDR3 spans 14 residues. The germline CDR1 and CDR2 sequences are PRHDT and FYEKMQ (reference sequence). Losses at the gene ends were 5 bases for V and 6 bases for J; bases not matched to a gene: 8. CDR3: CASSGDRGKAEAFF. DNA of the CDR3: TGTGCCAGCAGCGGTGACAGGGGAAAGGCTGAAGCTTTCTTT.

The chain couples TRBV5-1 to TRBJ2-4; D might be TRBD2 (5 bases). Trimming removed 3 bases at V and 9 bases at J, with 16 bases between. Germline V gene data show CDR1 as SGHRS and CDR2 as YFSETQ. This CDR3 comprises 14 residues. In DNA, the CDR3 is TGCGCCAGCAGCTCTGGTGTGGGTGGGAGCATTCAGTACTTC. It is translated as CASSSGVGGSIQYF.

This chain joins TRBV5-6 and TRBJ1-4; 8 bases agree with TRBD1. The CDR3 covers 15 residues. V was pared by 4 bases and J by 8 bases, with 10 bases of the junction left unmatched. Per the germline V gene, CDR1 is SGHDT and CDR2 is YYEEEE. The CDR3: CASSIGQGYGEKLFF. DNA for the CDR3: TGTGCCAGCAGCATTGGACAGGGTTACGGCGAAAAACTGTTTTTT.